These T cell receptor beta chains were read from a single sample in a study of blood T cell repertoires in COVID-19. Libraries were prepared by immunoSEQ multiplex PCR; TCRdb keeps only in-frame clonotypes and omits some of them. The sample lists over 40,000 clones, 70% to 90% occurring once. Material for sequencing was peripheral blood. These receptors were collected from a human donor in a cohort sampled during active COVID-19. The CDR3 runs from the conserved cysteine through the conserved F or W. Fields, in order: D gene, V gene, clone size, J gene, CDR3 DNA, CDR3 protein. The D gene is left open where the match is weak. Not every row has a clone size; where given, it reads once, few, many or a size class.

d_gene: NA
v_gene: TRBV19
abundance: NA
j_gene: TRBJ1-1
CDR3nt: TGTGCCAGTAGTATGGGCCGGAGGGTTTTCTTT
CDR3aa: CASSMGRRVFF

d_gene: NA
v_gene: TRBV12-2
abundance: NA
j_gene: TRBJ2-4
CDR3nt: TGTGCAAGTCGCTTAGCGCTCTCCCTAGAAAACATTCAGTACTTC
CDR3aa: CASRLALSLENIQYF

d_gene: TRBD1
v_gene: TRBV27
abundance: NA
j_gene: TRBJ1-1
CDR3nt: TGTGCCAGCAGTCAAATAGACAGGGCGGACACTGAAGCTTTCTTT
CDR3aa: CASSQIDRADTEAFF

d_gene: NA
v_gene: TRBV9
abundance: NA
j_gene: TRBJ2-3
CDR3nt: TGTGCCAGCAGCGCTCTTCCGGGAGGCACAGATACGCAGTATTTT
CDR3aa: CASSALPGGTDTQYF

d_gene: NA
v_gene: TRBV2
abundance: NA
j_gene: TRBJ2-5
CDR3nt: TGTGCCAGCAGTGATGGGGTGCGGGACCAAGAGACCCAGTACTTC
CDR3aa: CASSDGVRDQETQYF

d_gene: TRBD1
v_gene: TRBV27
abundance: NA
j_gene: TRBJ2-1
CDR3nt: TGTGCCAGCAGTTCCCTACAGGGGGCGGGACATGAGCAGTTCTTC
CDR3aa: CASSSLQGAGHEQFF

d_gene: TRBD1
v_gene: TRBV2
abundance: few
j_gene: TRBJ2-2
CDR3nt: TGTGCCAGCACCCGACAGGGGGGGACCGGGGAGCTGTTTTTT
CDR3aa: CASTRQGGTGELFF

d_gene: TRBD1
v_gene: TRBV27
abundance: NA
j_gene: TRBJ2-1
CDR3nt: TGTGCCAGCAGCCCTTGGACAGGGGGGAATGAGCAGTTCTTC
CDR3aa: CASSPWTGGNEQFF

d_gene: NA
v_gene: TRBV9
abundance: NA
j_gene: TRBJ1-3
CDR3nt: TGTGCCAGCAGCCTTGGGAGCTCTGGAAACACCATATATTTT
CDR3aa: CASSLGSSGNTIYF

d_gene: NA
v_gene: TRBV5-1
abundance: NA
j_gene: TRBJ1-2
CDR3nt: TGCGCCAGCAGTCTGGCCCTAGGGGAGGGTGACTATGGCTACACCTTC
CDR3aa: CASSLALGEGDYGYTF

d_gene: TRBD1
v_gene: TRBV27
abundance: NA
j_gene: TRBJ1-2
CDR3nt: TGTGCCAGCAGTTTATCTGGGACAGGGTTCGGCTACACCTTC
CDR3aa: CASSLSGTGFGYTF